This TCR beta chain was sequenced for a study of T cells after yellow fever vaccination. The wider study: Researchers used SMART-Seq v4 Ultra Low Input to prepare fractions that had low cell numbers. Study conclusions and caveats: On re-exposure, the response was weaker but peaked faster, at day 5 versus 15. Shared CD4/CD8 clonotypes were a small share, likely from convergent recombination.

Production of TCR cDNA was by 5'RACE template switching, which also added a universal primer site and UMIs. Via MiXCR, TCRdb re-called the 5' RACE reads, giving one row per CDR3 protein. The sample lists roughly 340,000 distinct CDR3 sequences; 3% to 4.5% were seen once. This clonotype was detected many times. The antigen is undetermined. There are 14 residues in the CDR3. Trimming took 3 bases from V and 9 from J, leaving 13 bases between them. Germline CDR1 is SGHRS and CDR2 is YFSETQ. J is TRBJ1-6 and V is TRBV5-1, with a possible D match to TRBD1 (6 bases). This TCR was recovered from a man aged 18 to 35 who received the YFV17D yellow fever vaccine. The specimen was PBMCs, collected 5 days after the yellow fever booster vaccination. CDR3 sequence reads: CASSSGAGGSPLHF. The CDR3 DNA reads as TGCGCCAGCAGCTCGGGGGCAGGAGGTTCACCCCTCCACTTT.